Each of the 4 T cell receptor beta chains below was sequenced from the same sample in a study of spatial heterogeneity in lung cancer. Described time point: sample taken at primary tumor resection. A single record per CDR3 protein comes from TCRdb applying MiXCR to the 5' RACE reads. Among about 39,000 distinct CDR3 sequences, 2.5% to 3.5% were seen once, and the ten largest hold approximately 35%. Specimen: normal lung tissue next to the tumor, collected at surgery. The origin of the receptors is a male donor with early-stage non-small cell lung cancer.

The sample holds many counts of this clonotype. The chain links TRBV7-2 to TRBJ2-7; the D gene is possibly TRBD2 (5 bases). V dropped 7 bases and J dropped 0 bases, with 13 bases sitting between them. Germline CDR1 and CDR2: SGHTA and FQGNSA. The CDR3 spans 14 residues. The CDR3 DNA follows: TGTGCCAGCACCCCGACACTAGACTCCTACGAGCAGTACTTC. It yields the protein CASTPTLDSYEQYF.

This clonotype was picked up a small number of times. The gene calls are TRBV7-8 and TRBJ2-3; possibly TRBD1 for D (5 bases). Trimming left V 1 base short and J 3 bases short, with 20 bases between. CDR3 size: 18 residues. Germline CDR1 and CDR2: SGHVS and FQNEAQ. This CDR3 is CASSLGPGGASGTDTQYF. CDR3 DNA: TGTGCCAGCAGCTTAGGACCGGGTGGGGCTTCAGGGACAGATACGCAGTATTTT.

This clonotype was found many times. The rearrangement uses TRBV5-5 and TRBJ2-7; D not certain. Germline V gene lookup returns CDR1 SGHKS and CDR2 YYEKEE (reference sequence). The ends were cut back, 2 bases at V and 2 bases at J, with 8 bases in the middle. This CDR3 comprises 13 residues. In nucleotides, the CDR3 is TGTGCCAGCAGCTTTGCGAAGGCCTACGAGCAGTACTTC. Its translation: CASSFAKAYEQYF.

This clonotype was counted only a few times. The chain is built from TRBV2 and TRBJ1-2; D not certain. V shed 4 bases and J shed 5 bases, with 5 bases lying between them. The CDR3 length is 11 residues. CDR1 is SNHLY and CDR2 is FYNNEI in the germline V gene. CDR3 amino acids: CASSGEYGYTF. CDR3 coding DNA: TGTGCCAGCAGTGGGGAGTATGGCTACACCTTC.